This T cell receptor beta chain was obtained from a study of blood T cell repertoires in COVID-19. Study context: COVID-19 samples, acute and convalescent, were from the United States, Italy and Spain.

Before they entered the study, exposed participants had met a COVID-19 case within 2 weeks. Source study methods: Amplification of reference gene primers provided the estimated nucleated cell counts. TCRdb's table, derived via immunoSEQ multiplex PCR, lists solely in-frame clones and lacks some. V, J and clone size were drawn from that table, and D and trimming were deduced from the DNA. Of 220,000 or so clones listed, around 90% are singletons. The CDR3 loop spans 17 amino acids. With 1 base removed from V and 2 bases from J, the gap between germline ends came to 17 bases. Germline-derived CDR1 and CDR2 are LGHNA and YNFKEQ.

The source material was PBMCs or T cells enriched from blood (not recorded which). The chain joins TRBV4-2 to TRBJ1-1; tentative D call: TRBD1 (5 bases). This clonotype was sampled from a man aged 45-60 years who had been exposed to COVID-19. This CDR3 reads CASSQAYPGEDNTEAFF. DNA for the CDR3: TGTGCCAGCAGCCAAGCTTACCCGGGGGAGGATAACACTGAAGCTTTCTTT.